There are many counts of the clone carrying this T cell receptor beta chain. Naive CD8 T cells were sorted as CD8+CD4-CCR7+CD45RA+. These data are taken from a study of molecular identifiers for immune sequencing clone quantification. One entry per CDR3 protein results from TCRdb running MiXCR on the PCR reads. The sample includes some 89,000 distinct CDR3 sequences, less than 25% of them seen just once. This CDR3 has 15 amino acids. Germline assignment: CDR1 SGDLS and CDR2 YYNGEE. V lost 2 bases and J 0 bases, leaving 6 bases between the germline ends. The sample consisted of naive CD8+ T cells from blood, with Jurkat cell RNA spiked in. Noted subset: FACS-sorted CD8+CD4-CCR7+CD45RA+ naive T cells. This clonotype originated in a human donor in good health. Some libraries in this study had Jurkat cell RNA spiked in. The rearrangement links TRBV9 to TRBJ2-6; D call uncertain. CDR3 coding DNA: TGTGCCAGCAGCGTTTCAAGCTCTGGGGCCAACGTCCTGACTTTC. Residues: CASSVSSSGANVLTF.